The next 23 T cell receptor beta chains were all read from a single sample in a study of cytomegalovirus exposure and HLA in healthy donors. Measured with immunoSEQ multiplex PCR; TCRdb has only the in-frame clones, and not every one. The data show fewer than 130,000 clones, approximately 89% seen once. Sequencing input: PBMCs. The receptors derive from a woman aged 18-29 years in good health and CMV-seronegative.

This clone was observed a handful of times. The rearrangement uses TRBV6-1 and TRBJ1-5; D remains unclear. The CDR3 is 12 residues long. The germline CDR1 and CDR2 sequences are MNHNS and SASEGT. V dropped 6 bases and J dropped 7 bases, with 10 bases sitting between them. CDR3 sequence: CASSKPGQPQHF. The CDR3 region has the DNA TGTGCCAGCAGCAAACCGGGACAGCCCCAGCATTTT.

The J gene is TRBJ2-2, the V gene TRBV7-8, with D possibly being TRBD2 (5 bases). V lost 7 bases and J lost 5, with 17 bases in between. Looked up from germline, CDR1 is SGHVS and CDR2 is FQNEAQ. The CDR3 consists of 15 residues. The CDR3 coding sequence is TGTGCCAGCAAGGGAGCCACAACGGAAACCGGGGAGCTGTTTTTT. As protein: CASKGATTETGELFF.

This clone occurred once. One junction end disagrees with the germline gene, perhaps due to a read error. The chain combines TRBV7-7 with TRBJ2-2; a possible D gene is TRBD2 (5 bases). In germline, CDR1 is SSHAT, CDR2 FNYEAQ (reference sequence). CDR3 length: 13 amino acids. CDR3 bases: TGTGCTAGCAGCTTGGAGGTCGCCGGGGAGCTGTTTTTT. Protein sequence: CASSLEVAGELFF.

This clone was detected only once. This chain joins TRBV30 and TRBJ1-4; D may be TRBD1 (6 bases). The CDR3 is 16 residues long. V lost 3 bases, J lost 0 bases, and 14 bases lay in between. Germline V gene sequence: CDR1 GTSNPN, CDR2 SVGIG (reference sequence). DNA of the CDR3: TGTGCCTGGAGACTCTGGACAGCTTCAACTAATGAAAAACTGTTTTTT. Amino acids: CAWRLWTASTNEKLFF.

The chain joins TRBV9 to TRBJ2-1; 11 bases match TRBD2. Germline V gene data show CDR1 as SGDLS and CDR2 as YYNGEE. V gave up 0 bases and J gave up 3 bases; unmatched junction bases: 2. The CDR3 is 16 residues long. The CDR3 nucleotides are TGTGCCAGCAGCGTAGGACTAGCGGGAAACTACAATGAGCAGTTCTTC. This sequence encodes CASSVGLAGNYNEQFF.

V and J are TRBV9 and TRBJ2-7; a weak D match, TRBD1 (5 bases). V was clipped by 4 bases and J by 0 bases, with 8 bases between them. Looked up from germline, CDR1 is SGDLS and CDR2 is YYNGEE. This CDR3 contains 13 residues. CDR3 residues: CASSIDSSYEQYF. CDR3 DNA sequence: TGTGCCAGCAGCATTGACAGCTCCTACGAGCAGTACTTC.

V is TRBV29-1 and J is TRBJ2-2, with 11 bases that match TRBD2. Germline V gene lookup returns CDR1 SQVTM and CDR2 ANQGSEA. This CDR3 has 15 residues. Unmatched junction bases numbered 9, after V lost 4 bases and J lost 8 bases. The CDR3 spells CSVVVSGRARGELFF. For the CDR3, the DNA is TGCAGCGTTGTAGTTAGCGGGAGGGCCCGGGGGGAGCTGTTTTTT.

The chain recombines TRBV2 with TRBJ1-1; possibly TRBD1 for D (5 bases). V lost 5 bases to trimming and J lost 0 bases, with 10 bases between them. CDR1 is SNHLY and CDR2 is FYNNEI in the germline V gene. The CDR3 has 14 amino acids. In nucleotides, the CDR3 is TGTGCCAGCAGTCCGACAGTCATGAACACTGAAGCTTTCTTT. Encoded protein: CASSPTVMNTEAFF.

The chain links TRBV10-3 to TRBJ2-1; D uncertain. V was trimmed by 6 bases and J by 5 bases, leaving 11 bases between them. CDR1 and CDR2 (germline): ENHRY, SYGVKD. CDR3 length: 13 residues. The CDR3 coding sequence is TGTGCCATCAGCGCCGACTGGAACAATGAGCAGTTCTTC. This translates into CAISADWNNEQFF.

The V call is TRBV4-1, the J call TRBJ2-7; 10 nucleotides match TRBD1. CDR3 length: 18 amino acids. After removal of 4 bases from V and 1 base from J, the junction contained 13 bases not matched to a gene. In germline, CDR1 is MGHRA, CDR2 YSYEKL. The CDR3 sequence: CASSRREPGQGISYEQYF. The CDR3 DNA reads as TGCGCCAGCAGCCGCCGTGAACCGGGACAGGGGATTTCCTACGAGCAGTACTTC.

The chain is built from TRBV19 and TRBJ1-1; D uncertain. V was pared by 3 bases and J by 4 bases, with 12 bases between. From germline, CDR1 is LNHDA and CDR2 SQIVND (reference sequence). The CDR3 is 14 amino acids. The CDR3 region is CASSIGRARTEAFF. CDR3 nucleotide sequence: TGTGCCAGTAGTATCGGGAGGGCGCGCACTGAAGCTTTCTTT.

The CDR3 loop is CASSLRVKVAETYEQYF. The CDR3, as DNA: TGTGCCAGCAGTTTAAGGGTTAAGGTAGCGGAGACCTACGAGCAGTACTTC. The chain employs TRBV28 and TRBJ2-7, with D perhaps matching TRBD2 (6 bases). Deletions cut 2 bases from V and 2 bases from J, with 19 bases between. The V gene's germline CDR1 is MDHEN and CDR2 SYDVKM. This CDR3 contains 17 residues. Combining the CDR3 with reference TRBV28 and TRBJ2-7 gives the whole variable domain DVKVTQSSRYLVKRTGEKVFLECVQDMDHENMFWYRQDPGLGLRLIYFSYDVKMKEKGDIPEGYSVSREKKERFSLILESASTNQTSMYLCASSLRVKVAETYEQYFGPGTRLTVT.

This clone was found once. The CDR3 is CAWSRGSNEKLFF. The DNA for the CDR3 is TGTGCCTGGAGTAGGGGGAGCAATGAAAAACTGTTTTTT. The genes are TRBV30 and TRBJ1-4; D might be TRBD1 (6 bases). The CDR3 loop spans 13 amino acids. Germline lookup yields CDR1 GTSNPN and CDR2 SVGIG (reference sequence). V lost 2 bases and J lost 5, with 9 bases in between.

This clone was seen a single time. V is TRBV28 and J is TRBJ2-1, with D perhaps matching TRBD2 (6 bases). Germline V gene data show CDR1 as MDHEN and CDR2 as SYDVKM. The CDR3 covers 12 residues. Trimming cost V 7 bases and J 4 bases, with 8 bases left between them. CDR3 nucleotides: TGTGCCAGCACTGGGGGGTACAATGAGCAGTTCTTC. As protein: CASTGGYNEQFF.

This clone has more than one count but fewer than ten. V gene TRBV30 combines with J gene TRBJ1-5; unclear D gene. Germline values: CDR1 GTSNPN, CDR2 SVGIG (reference sequence). There are 15 residues in the CDR3. Trimming left V 6 bases short and J 7 bases short, with 22 bases between. CDR3 sequence reads: CACGGGPSGEQPQHF. The CDR3 region has the DNA TGTGCCTGCGGTGGAGGTCCCTCCGGGGAGCAGCCCCAGCATTTT. The full variable domain, its missing parts supplied by reference TRBV30 and TRBJ1-5, is SQTIHQWPATLVQPVGSPLSLECTVEGTSNPNLYWYRQAAGRGLQLLFYSVGIGQISSEVPQNLSASRPQDRQFILSSKKLLLSDSGFYLCACGGGPSGEQPQHFGDGTRLSIL.

The CDR3 region is CSVRGNTGELFF. The CDR3 nucleotides read TGCAGCGTTCGGGGGAACACCGGGGAGCTGTTTTTT. The chain is built from TRBV29-1 and TRBJ2-2; D may be TRBD2 (5 bases). The CDR3 has 12 amino acids. Germline V CDR1 and CDR2: SQVTM, ANQGSEA. The V end was cut by 5 bases, the J end by 1 base, with 5 bases between.

The chain couples TRBV5-4 to TRBJ2-3, with 8 bases matching TRBD2. This CDR3 has 14 amino acids. Germline CDR1 is SGHNT and CDR2 is YYREEE (reference sequence). V lost 4 bases to trimming and J lost 4 bases; unmatched junction nucleotides: 5. CDR3 amino acids: CASSLGLASDTQYF. The DNA of the CDR3 is TGTGCCAGCAGCCTCGGACTAGCCTCAGATACGCAGTATTTT. The variable domain in full, completed from reference TRBV5-4 and TRBJ2-3, reads ETGVTQSPTHLIKTRGQQVTLRCSSQSGHNTVSWYQQALGQGPQFIFQYYREEENGRGNFPPRFSGLQFPNYSSELNVNALELDDSALYLCASSLGLASDTQYFGPGTRLTVL.

This clone was seen only once. V gene TRBV5-1 combines with J gene TRBJ2-2; 9 nucleotides align to TRBD1. Unmatched junction bases numbered 10, after V lost 4 bases and J lost 3 bases. This CDR3 has 17 amino acids. The V gene's germline CDR1 is SGHRS and CDR2 YFSETQ. CDR3 DNA: TGCGCCAGCAGCCTCGACGGCGGACAGGGGTACACCGGGGAGCTGTTTTTT. This gives the protein CASSLDGGQGYTGELFF.

The CDR3 DNA is TGTGCCAGCAGCCCAACCCGGACTAGCGGTGAGCAGTTCTTC. Its translation: CASSPTRTSGEQFF. V is TRBV7-3 and J is TRBJ2-1; 10 positions match TRBD2. Germline CDR1 reads SGHTA; CDR2 reads FQGTGA. There are 14 residues in the CDR3. Trimming took 5 bases from V and 9 from J; bases not matched to a gene: 7.

The chain has TRBV9 and TRBJ2-1; 7 bases are shared with TRBD1. The V segment lost 0 bases and the J segment 8 bases; nucleotides outside the gene matches: 8. CDR1 is SGDLS, CDR2 YYNGEE, per germline. This CDR3 contains 15 residues. The CDR3 protein is CASSVAGQDLDEQFF. The CDR3 region has the DNA TGTGCCAGCAGCGTAGCTGGACAGGACTTAGATGAGCAGTTCTTC.

The CDR3, as DNA: TGTGCCAGCAGTACACGACAGGATTTCTCCTACGAGCAGTACTTC. Amino acid sequence: CASSTRQDFSYEQYF. The chain joins TRBV28 to TRBJ2-7; TRBD1 might be the D (6 bases). V was cut by 5 bases and J by 0 bases, with 14 bases left in between. The CDR3 has 15 amino acids. Germline-derived CDR1 and CDR2 are MDHEN and SYDVKM.

The chain links TRBV6-5 to TRBJ2-7, with 9 bases fitting TRBD1. V trimming: 5 bases; J trimming: 4 bases; junction bases outside the gene matches: 9. This CDR3 has 15 residues. Germline CDR1 is MNHEY and CDR2 is SVGAGI. CDR3 sequence: CASSPGTGLRYEQYF. CDR3 nucleotides: TGTGCCAGCAGTCCCGGGACAGGGCTTAGGTACGAGCAGTACTTC.

Written as DNA, the CDR3 is TGTGCCAGCAGTTTCGGAGGGTCCGGGGAGCTGTTTTTT. Translating it yields CASSFGGSGELFF. The rearrangement links TRBV6-6 to TRBJ2-2; D is perhaps TRBD2 (6 bases). Trimming took 4 bases from V and 6 from J, leaving 9 bases between them. CDR3 length: 13 residues. Germline CDR1 is MNHNY and CDR2 is SVGAGI (reference sequence).